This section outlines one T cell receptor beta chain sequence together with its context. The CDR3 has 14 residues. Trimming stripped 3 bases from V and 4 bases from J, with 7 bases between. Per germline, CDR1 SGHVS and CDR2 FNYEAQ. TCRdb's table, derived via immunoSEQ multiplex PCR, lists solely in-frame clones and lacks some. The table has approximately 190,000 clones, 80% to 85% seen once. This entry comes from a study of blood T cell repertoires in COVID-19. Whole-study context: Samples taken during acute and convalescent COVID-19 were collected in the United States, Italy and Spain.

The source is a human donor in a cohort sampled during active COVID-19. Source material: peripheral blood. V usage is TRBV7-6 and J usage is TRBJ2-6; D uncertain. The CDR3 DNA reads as TGTGCCAGCAGCTTGTGGGCCGGGGCCAACGTCCTGACTTTC. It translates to CASSLWAGANVLTF.